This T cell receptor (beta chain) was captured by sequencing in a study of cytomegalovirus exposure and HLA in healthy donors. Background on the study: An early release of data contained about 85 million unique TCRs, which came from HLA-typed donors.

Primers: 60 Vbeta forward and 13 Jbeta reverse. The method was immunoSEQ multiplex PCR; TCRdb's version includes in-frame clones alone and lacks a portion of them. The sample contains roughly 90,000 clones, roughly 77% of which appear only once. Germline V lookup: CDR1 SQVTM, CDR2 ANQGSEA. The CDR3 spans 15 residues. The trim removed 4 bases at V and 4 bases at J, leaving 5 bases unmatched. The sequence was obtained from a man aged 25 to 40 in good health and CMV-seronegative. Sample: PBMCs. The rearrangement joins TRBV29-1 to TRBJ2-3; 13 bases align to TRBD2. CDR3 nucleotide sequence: TGCAGCGTTGTCTGGACTAGCGGGAGTGCAGATACGCAGTATTTT. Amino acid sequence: CSVVWTSGSADTQYF.